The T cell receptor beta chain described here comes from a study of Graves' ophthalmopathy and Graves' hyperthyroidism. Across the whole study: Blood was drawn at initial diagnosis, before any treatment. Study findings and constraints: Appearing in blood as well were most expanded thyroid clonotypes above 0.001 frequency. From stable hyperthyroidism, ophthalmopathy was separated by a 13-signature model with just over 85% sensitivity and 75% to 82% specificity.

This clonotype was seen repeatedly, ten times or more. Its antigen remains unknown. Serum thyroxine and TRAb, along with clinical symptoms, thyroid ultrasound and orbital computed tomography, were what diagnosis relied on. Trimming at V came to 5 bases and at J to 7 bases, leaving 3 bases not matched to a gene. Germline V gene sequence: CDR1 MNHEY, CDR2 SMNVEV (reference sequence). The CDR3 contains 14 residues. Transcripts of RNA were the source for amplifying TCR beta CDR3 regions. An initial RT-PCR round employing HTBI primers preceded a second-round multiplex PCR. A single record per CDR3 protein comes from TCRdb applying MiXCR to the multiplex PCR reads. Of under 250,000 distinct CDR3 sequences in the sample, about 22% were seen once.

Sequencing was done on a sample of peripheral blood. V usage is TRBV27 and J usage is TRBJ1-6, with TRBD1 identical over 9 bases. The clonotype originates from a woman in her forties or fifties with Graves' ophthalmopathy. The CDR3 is CASSLGQGNSPLHF. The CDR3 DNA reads TGTGCCAGCAGTCTAGGACAGGGGAATTCACCCCTCCACTTT.